This TCR beta chain originates from a study of blood T cell repertoires in COVID-19. Across the whole study: Sources were T cells, B-cell-depleted T cells, or PBMCs; the material itself was cDNA or gDNA.

V gave up 1 base and J gave up 8 bases; unmatched junction bases: 9. In germline, CDR1 is LNHDA, CDR2 SQIVND (reference sequence). The CDR3 extends over 17 amino acids. As originally analysed: Estimates of nucleated cell counts were drawn from the amplification of reference gene primers. TCRdb keeps only in-frame clones here, not all; method: immunoSEQ multiplex PCR. The V and J calls and the clone size are those of that table, but D and trimming were determined from the DNA. The sample consists of more than 90,000 clones, around 84% of them appearing once. The sequenced material came from peripheral blood. The source is an elderly man with acute or convalescent COVID-19. The chain is built from TRBV19 and TRBJ2-2; TRBD2 aligns across 11 bases. The CDR3 loop reads CASSIASGRLSSGELFF. CDR3 coding DNA: TGTGCCAGTAGTATAGCTAGCGGGAGGTTGAGTTCGGGGGAGCTGTTTTTT.